This T cell receptor (beta chain) appears in the sequencing data of a study of T cell changes during pregnancy in multiple sclerosis. Sequencing used immunoSEQ multiplex PCR; TCRdb keeps in-frame clones, though not all of them. This sample carries 60,000 to 90,000 clones, roughly 91% of them seen once, and the ten largest clones take around 2.6%. CDR1 MDHEN and CDR2 SYDVKM come from the germline V gene. V dropped 5 bases and J dropped 5 bases, with 24 bases sitting between them. CDR3 length: 17 residues. This clone appeared a single time. Sequencing was performed on peripheral blood, taken after pregnancy. The TCR comes from a female donor in good health, enrolled as a control in a pregnancy study. The J gene is TRBJ1-2, the V gene TRBV28, with D perhaps TRBD1 (6 bases). In DNA form, the CDR3 reads TGTGCCAGCAGTCCCTCGACAGGAAATGGCTACAATTATGGCTACACCTTC. Amino acids: CASSPSTGNGYNYGYTF.